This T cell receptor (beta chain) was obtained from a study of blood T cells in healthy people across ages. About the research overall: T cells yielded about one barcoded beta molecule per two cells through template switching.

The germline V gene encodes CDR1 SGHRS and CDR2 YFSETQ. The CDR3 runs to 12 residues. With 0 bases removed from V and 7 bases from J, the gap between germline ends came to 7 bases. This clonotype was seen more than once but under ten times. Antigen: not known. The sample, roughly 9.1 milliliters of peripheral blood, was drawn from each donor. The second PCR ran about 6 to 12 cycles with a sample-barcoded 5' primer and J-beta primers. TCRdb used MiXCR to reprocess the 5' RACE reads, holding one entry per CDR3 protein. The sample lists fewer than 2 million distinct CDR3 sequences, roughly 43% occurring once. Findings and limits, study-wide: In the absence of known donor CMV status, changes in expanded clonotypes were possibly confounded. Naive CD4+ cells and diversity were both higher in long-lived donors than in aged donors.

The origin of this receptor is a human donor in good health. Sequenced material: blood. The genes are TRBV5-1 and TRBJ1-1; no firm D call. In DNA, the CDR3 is TGCGCCAGCAGCTTGGACGGCGATGAAGCTTTCTTT. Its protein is CASSLDGDEAFF.